This TCR beta chain stems from a study of spatial heterogeneity in lung cancer. Regarding this clonotype: A much larger clone is a single base away; this may be a read error. Because this beta chain is a stray read in a library intended to capture alpha chains, its abundance should not be given much weight.

The CDR3 has 17 residues. The J segment lost 6 bases and the V segment lost 0 bases, leaving 5 bases of the junction unmatched. Germline loops: CDR1 DFQATT, CDR2 SNEGSKA (reference sequence). Time point in this sample: sample taken at primary tumor resection. Unsorted tumor, nontumor lung tissue or cryopreserved PBMC supplied the whole RNA. TCRdb independently ran MiXCR on the 5' RACE reads; one entry per CDR3 protein. The sample shows approximately 11,000 distinct CDR3 sequences, around 4% of them seen only once. The clonotype was recovered from a male donor with early-stage non-small cell lung cancer. Here the sequenced sample was normal lung tissue next to the tumor, taken at surgery. V and J are TRBV20-1 and TRBJ2-1; TRBD2 agrees at 16 bases. The CDR3 DNA is TGCAGTGCTAGAGAACTGGGACTAGCGGGAGGGCGCAATGAGCAGTTCTTC. Protein: CSARELGLAGGRNEQFF.